The 15 T cell receptor beta chains below come from one sample, sequenced in a study of T cell repertoires in cytomegalovirus infection (dated by TCRdb to between 2018 and 2021). The treatment or condition label corresponds to: in vitro stimulation with specific CMV peptide epitopes to enrich CMV-specific T cells. Sequencing relied on an Illumina HiSeq 1500. TCRdb reanalyzed the raw reads on its own, using fastp at Q25 for trimming and MiXCR for clone calling, and kept in-frame beta chains. Rows matching on CDR3 protein sequence are summarized as one entry with the most common DNA and genes. The sample records roughly 500,000 distinct CDR3 sequences, roughly 34% of which are singletons. Roughly 16% of the sample is in the top ten clones. These TCRs are of unknown antigen specificity. The sequences come from cultured PBMCs, collected from culture after CMV antigen stimulation. Every receptor here comes from a human donor in good health (CMV status not recorded). Some clones in this sample may be carry-over from other donors' samples.

In its sample, this clonotype was seen a few times. V usage is TRBV11-3 and J usage is TRBJ1-2, with 7 bases aligning to TRBD1. The CDR3 length is 16 residues. The trim removed 1 base at V and 5 bases at J, leaving 10 bases unmatched. CDR1 and CDR2 (germline): SGHNT, YENEEA. The CDR3 nucleotides read TGTGCCAGCAGCTTAGTGAGGGGGCGAGGATCTTATGGCTACACCTTC. It encodes CASSLVRGRGSYGYTF.

This clonotype was observed at least ten times. The chain uses TRBV20-1 and TRBJ1-5; D is perhaps TRBD1 (6 bases). CDR1 and CDR2 (germline): DFQATT, SNEGSKA (reference sequence). This CDR3 comprises 14 residues. The V end was cut by 5 bases, the J end by 2 bases, with 13 bases between. The CDR3 spells CSAYRGGGNQPQHF. CDR3 in DNA: TGCAGTGCTTATAGGGGGGGAGGCAATCAGCCCCAGCATTTT.

V usage is TRBV6-2 or TRBV6-3 and J usage is TRBJ2-1, with 11 positions matching TRBD1. The CDR3 contains 15 residues. The V and J ends lost 6 bases and 8 bases, in that order; junction bases with no gene match: 9. Germline loops: CDR1 MNHEY, CDR2 SVGEGT. The CDR3 is CASSKGQGAWDEQFF. In nucleotides, the CDR3 is TGTGCCAGCAGCAAAGGACAGGGGGCATGGGATGAGCAGTTCTTC.

The chain uses TRBV27 and TRBJ2-5, with TRBD2 matching over 11 bases. This CDR3 comprises 16 residues. Germline CDR1 is MNHEY and CDR2 is SMNVEV (reference sequence). V trimming: 4 bases; J trimming: 2 bases; junction bases outside the gene matches: 6. For the CDR3, the DNA is TGTGCCAGCAGTTCGACTAGCGGGGTTCCACAAGAGACCCAGTACTTC. Its protein product is CASSSTSGVPQETQYF.

This clonotype appeared a few times. Here the CDR3 DNA reads TGTGCCAGCAGGGAAGGGGGCTATAATTCACCCCTCCACTTT. Amino acids: CASREGGYNSPLHF. This chain connects TRBV7-2 to TRBJ1-6; the D gene is possibly TRBD1 (6 bases). V shed 6 bases and J shed 3 bases, with 9 bases lying between them. The CDR3 is 14 amino acids. Germline values: CDR1 SGHTA, CDR2 FQGNSA.

This chain connects TRBV7-2 to TRBJ1-1, with D unclear. The V end was cut by 1 base, the J end by 3 bases, with 9 bases between. The CDR3 extends over 14 amino acids. CDR1 is SGHTA and CDR2 is FQGNSA in the germline V gene. In nucleotides, the CDR3 is TGTGCCAGCAGCTTAGGTCAGAGCCACACTGAAGCTTTCTTT. This translates into CASSLGQSHTEAFF.

This clonotype was picked up a small number of times. This sequence joins TRBV12-3 or TRBV12-4 and TRBJ1-2, with TRBD1 matching 12 bases. Germline trimming cut 5 bases from V and 8 bases from J; bases unmatched to any gene: 3. This CDR3 region has 13 residues. The CDR3 region has the DNA TGTGCCAGCAGTCCCGGGACAGGGGGCGGCTACACCTTC. Translating gives CASSPGTGGGYTF.

The gene calls are TRBV18 and TRBJ1-2; no clear D. Per germline, CDR1 KGHSH and CDR2 LQKENI. Trimming removed 6 bases at V and 9 bases at J, with 17 bases between. There are 13 residues in the CDR3. The CDR3 reads CASSPRDPVSYTF. CDR3 sequence (DNA): TGTGCCAGCTCCCCCCGGGATCCAGTAAGCTACACCTTC.

This clonotype showed up just a few times. This sequence joins TRBV7-2 and TRBJ2-1; 11 nucleotides agree with TRBD2. V lost 1 base to trimming and J lost 6 bases; unmatched junction nucleotides: 5. CDR3 length: 16 amino acids. Germline CDR1 SGHTA, CDR2 FQGNSA. The CDR3 nucleotides read TGTGCCAGCAGCTTAGTAGCGGGAGGGCCTTCCAATGAGCAGTTCTTC. Translation gives CASSLVAGGPSNEQFF.

This clonotype was counted between two and nine times. The rearrangement joins TRBV6-1 to TRBJ2-3, with 7 bases aligning to TRBD1. The CDR3 is made up of 12 amino acids. V gave up 5 bases and J gave up 7 bases; unmatched junction bases: 3. Germline V CDR1 and CDR2: MNHNS, SASEGT. The CDR3 coding sequence is TGTGCCAGCAGTAGCAGGGGGAATACGCAGTATTTT. Protein product: CASSSRGNTQYF.

The chain couples TRBV13 to TRBJ2-1; 8 bases line up with TRBD2. The V and J ends lost 0 bases and 13 bases, in that order; junction bases with no gene match: 11. Germline CDR1 reads PRHDT; CDR2 reads FYEKMQ (reference sequence). The CDR3 has 15 residues. The CDR3 loop is CASSLGRYAGGPQFF. The CDR3 DNA follows: TGTGCCAGCAGCTTAGGTCGCTACGCGGGAGGCCCCCAGTTCTTC.

The gene calls are TRBV7-8 and TRBJ2-7, with 9 bases lining up with TRBD1. V shed 5 bases, J shed 6 bases, and the junction held 8 bases outside the gene matches. From germline, CDR1 is SGHVS and CDR2 FQNEAQ. CDR3 length: 14 residues. The CDR3 reads CASSKGQGRSEQYF. The CDR3 DNA is TGTGCCAGCAGCAAGGGACAGGGACGGTCCGAGCAGTACTTC.

In this sample, this clonotype turned up a few times. The chain recombines TRBV28 with TRBJ2-2; 10 nucleotides match TRBD1. The CDR3 contains 16 residues. CDR1 is MDHEN and CDR2 is SYDVKM in the germline V gene. The J segment lost 5 bases and the V segment lost 2 bases, leaving 5 bases of the junction unmatched. CDR3 amino acids: CASSLPGQGLTGELFF. The CDR3 region has the DNA TGTGCCAGCAGTTTACCGGGACAGGGGTTAACCGGGGAGCTGTTTTTT.

This clonotype showed up many times. This chain's CDR3 is CASSFNMNTEAFF. For the CDR3, the DNA is TGTGCCAGCAGTTTTAACATGAACACTGAAGCTTTCTTT. The V gene is TRBV7-9, the J gene TRBJ1-1; D not certain. The CDR3 runs to 13 residues. Germline V lookup: CDR1 SEHNR, CDR2 FQNEAQ (reference sequence). V gave up 6 bases and J gave up 0 bases, with 8 bases separating them.

CDR3 coding DNA: TGTGCCAGCAGCGTAGCGGGAGCCAATGAGCAGTTCTTC. Residues: CASSVAGANEQFF. The chain recombines TRBV9 with TRBJ2-1, with a tentative D call TRBD2 (6 bases). CDR3 length equals 13 residues. The V and J ends lost 0 bases and 6 bases respectively, with 7 bases between them. CDR1 is SGDLS and CDR2 is YYNGEE in the germline V gene.